This TCR beta chain was sequenced in a study of shared clonotypes between healthy human individuals. Findings of the study overall: Clonotypes not shared had lower generation probabilities than those common to all four donors. Naive subsets usually exceeded memory subsets in estimated richness.

Sequencing used immunoSEQ multiplex PCR; TCRdb keeps in-frame clones, though not all of them. The table includes approximately 2.5 million clones, just over 90% detected once. Within Nashville, Tennessee resided all donors, each a Caucasian adult. Germline values: CDR1 MNHNS, CDR2 SASEGT. The CDR3 runs to 13 residues. V was clipped by 7 bases and J by 3 bases, with 10 bases between them. The table lists this clone with a few counts. No antigen is known for it. This chain uses TRBV6-1 with TRBJ1-5, with D unclear. This receptor was taken from a man younger than 35 in good health. Sequencing was done on a sample of naive CD4+ T cells sorted from blood. Sample subset: CD45RA+ positively selected. For the CDR3, the DNA is TGTGCCAGCACGTCACAAGCCAATCAGCCCCAGCATTTT. It specifies CASTSQANQPQHF.